A single sample gave rise to the 29 T cell receptor beta chains below, sequenced in a study of control samples from healthy donors and cancer patients. Method: immunoSEQ multiplex PCR; TCRdb's copy keeps in-frame clones and lacks some. The sample lists approximately 99,000 clones; just under 85% were seen once. The sequencing sample was made of blood. Every receptor here comes from a man younger than 35 in good health.

The gene calls are TRBV19 and TRBJ1-5; D is unresolved. Germline CDR1 reads LNHDA; CDR2 reads SQIVND (reference sequence). The CDR3 consists of 14 residues. Trimming stripped 5 bases from V and 0 bases from J, with 8 bases between. CDR3 nucleotide sequence: TGTGCCAGTAGTCCCCGCTATAGCAATCAGCCCCAGCATTTT. Protein sequence: CASSPRYSNQPQHF.

The CDR3 sequence: CASSLAGFRGGATGELFF. Written as DNA, the CDR3 is TGTGCCAGCAGCTTAGCGGGATTCCGGGGGGGTGCCACCGGGGAGCTGTTTTTT. The chain combines TRBV11-1 with TRBJ2-2; 8 bases align to TRBD2. V was pared by 0 bases and J by 4 bases, with 10 bases of the junction left unmatched. The CDR3 runs to 18 residues. The V gene's germline CDR1 is SGHAT and CDR2 FQDESV (reference sequence).

V usage is TRBV5-1 and J usage is TRBJ2-5; the D gene is possibly TRBD2 (6 bases). V lost 0 bases, J lost 4 bases, and 13 bases lay in between. The CDR3 runs 15 residues. In germline, CDR1 is SGHRS, CDR2 YFSETQ. The CDR3 DNA is TGCGCCAGCAGCTTGGGACTAGGAGTTGGAGAGACCCAGTACTTC. Protein: CASSLGLGVGETQYF.

The V gene is TRBV5-1, the J gene TRBJ1-1; D is uncertain. Trimming took 4 bases from V and 1 from J, leaving 11 bases between them. CDR1 and CDR2 from the germline V gene are SGHRS and YFSETQ. This CDR3 is 14 amino acids long. CDR3 DNA sequence: TGCGCCAGCAGCCTGGAAGGGCCGAACACTGAAGCTTTCTTT. Amino acid sequence: CASSLEGPNTEAFF.

The chain carries TRBV6-5 and TRBJ1-1, with D hard to call. V lost 4 bases and J lost 4, with 13 bases in between. The CDR3 runs 14 residues. From germline, CDR1 is MNHEY and CDR2 SVGAGI. DNA for the CDR3: TGTGCCAGCAGTTCAGAGGGAAGGAGCACTGAAGCTTTCTTT. This codes for CASSSEGRSTEAFF.

This chain links TRBV28 with TRBJ2-7, with D perhaps matching TRBD2 (6 bases). This CDR3 region has 16 residues. Germline V gene sequence: CDR1 MDHEN, CDR2 SYDVKM. V was shortened by 5 bases and J by 2 bases, with 19 bases between the two germline ends. This CDR3 is CASSTNGVGRTYEQYF. CDR3 coding DNA: TGTGCCAGCAGTACTAATGGGGTCGGGAGAACCTACGAGCAGTACTTC.

The V gene is TRBV6-4, the J gene TRBJ1-3; D is possibly TRBD1 (6 bases). With 9 bases removed from V and 4 bases from J, the gap between germline ends came to 13 bases. The CDR3 is 13 amino acids. Germline V gives CDR1 MRHNA, CDR2 SNTAGT. CDR3 sequence reads: CASQVGQGNTIYF. The CDR3 DNA follows: TGTGCCAGTCAGGTTGGACAGGGAAACACCATATATTTT.

The rearrangement uses TRBV7-9 and TRBJ2-5; D gene unclear. V lost 2 bases, J lost 5 bases, and 12 bases lay in between. The CDR3 loop spans 14 amino acids. Germline V gene lookup returns CDR1 SEHNR and CDR2 FQNEAQ (reference sequence). CDR3 amino acids: CASSLSPSGETQYF. CDR3 sequence (DNA): TGTGCCAGCAGCTTAAGTCCAAGTGGGGAGACCCAGTACTTC.

The chain links TRBV6-2 or TRBV6-3 to TRBJ2-5; 9 nucleotides match TRBD2. CDR1 and CDR2 (germline): MNHEY, SVGEGT. The V segment lost 4 bases and the J segment 2 bases; nucleotides outside the gene matches: 5. The CDR3 totals 15 residues. As DNA, the CDR3 is TGTGCCAGCAGTTTACTAGCGGGTACTCAAGAGACCCAGTACTTC. Amino acids: CASSLLAGTQETQYF.

V usage is TRBV11-2 and J usage is TRBJ1-1, with 7 nucleotides matching TRBD1. CDR3 length equals 14 residues. The V segment lost 7 bases and the J segment 0 bases; nucleotides outside the gene matches: 5. The germline gives CDR1 SGHAT, CDR2 FQNNGV. DNA for the CDR3: TGTGCCAGCAAACCGGGACAGATGAACACTGAAGCTTTCTTT. Translating gives CASKPGQMNTEAFF. The variable domain in full, completed from reference TRBV11-2 and TRBJ1-1, reads EAGVAQSPRYKIIEKRQSVAFWCNPISGHATLYWYQQILGQGPKLLIQFQNNGVVDDSQLPKDRFSAERLKGVDSTLKIQPAKLEDSAVYLCASKPGQMNTEAFFGQGTRLTVV.

The chain employs TRBV19 and TRBJ2-3; D unclear. The germline V and J ends were trimmed by 5 bases and 4 bases, with 16 bases remaining between them. CDR1 is LNHDA, CDR2 SQIVND, per germline (reference sequence). The CDR3 loop spans 15 amino acids. The CDR3 DNA reads as TGTGCCAGTAGTCCCAGGACCGGGTGGGCAGATACGCAGTATTTT. This gives the protein CASSPRTGWADTQYF.

This clone is deemed medium-sized. The chain is built from TRBV11-2 and TRBJ1-3; 8 bases map to TRBD1. Germline lookup yields CDR1 SGHAT and CDR2 FQNNGV. The J segment lost 8 bases and the V segment lost 4 bases, leaving 4 bases of the junction unmatched. The CDR3 is made up of 13 amino acids. CDR3 loop: CASSSRQGYTIYF. As DNA, the CDR3 is TGTGCCAGCAGCTCCCGACAGGGGTACACCATATATTTT.

This chain links TRBV11-2 with TRBJ1-2; 8 nucleotides match TRBD1. Unmatched junction bases numbered 7, after V lost 5 bases and J lost 2 bases. The CDR3 contains 15 residues. Germline V gives CDR1 SGHAT, CDR2 FQNNGV. In nucleotides, the CDR3 is TGTGCCAGCAGCCCCCCGGGACAGGCGAACTATGGCTACACCTTC. Translation: CASSPPGQANYGYTF.

The chain joins TRBV4-1 to TRBJ1-6, with 8 nucleotides matching TRBD1. Per germline, CDR1 MGHRA and CDR2 YSYEKL. This CDR3 spans 16 amino acids. V lost 0 bases, J lost 4 bases, and 2 bases stayed unmatched. CDR3 nucleotides: TGCGCCAGCAGCCAAGAGGGACAGGCGTATAATTCACCCCTCCACTTT. Translated, it gives CASSQEGQAYNSPLHF.

V and J are TRBV6-5 and TRBJ2-3; D is ambiguous. The CDR3 covers 12 residues. CDR1 is MNHEY and CDR2 is SVGAGI in the germline V gene. With 7 bases removed from V and 3 bases from J, the gap between germline ends came to 8 bases. The CDR3 here is CASTSTTDTQYF. The CDR3 DNA sequence: TGTGCCAGCACTTCCACAACAGATACGCAGTATTTT.

This chain connects TRBV25-1 to TRBJ2-1; D gene unclear. The germline CDR1 and CDR2 sequences are MGHDK and SYGVNS. The CDR3 is 14 residues long. Deletions cut 1 base from V and 8 bases from J, with 12 bases between. The CDR3 loop reads CASSESGFGDEQFF. CDR3 sequence (DNA): TGTGCCAGCAGTGAATCGGGCTTTGGGGATGAGCAGTTCTTC.

The genes are TRBV12-2 and TRBJ2-2. TRBV12-2 corresponds to a pseudogene. The CDR3 is made up of 12 amino acids. The CDR3 bases are TGTGCAAGTCGCCCGAACACCGGGGAGCTGTTTTTT. The encoded protein is CASRPNTGELFF.

V is TRBV7-8 and J is TRBJ1-5; D might be TRBD1 (5 bases). The CDR3 length is 14 residues. Trimming took off 4 bases at V and 7 bases at J, with 14 bases between the two ends. Germline V gene lookup returns CDR1 SGHVS and CDR2 FQNEAQ. The chain's CDR3 is CASSSLRVGQPQHF. CDR3 DNA sequence: TGTGCCAGCAGCTCGCTCAGGGTCGGCCAGCCCCAGCATTTT.

V gene TRBV19 combines with J gene TRBJ1-5; no clear D. From germline, CDR1 is LNHDA and CDR2 SQIVND (reference sequence). The CDR3 is 15 amino acids. The V and J ends lost 7 bases and 0 bases respectively, with 13 bases between them. As DNA, the CDR3 is TGTGCCAGTACCCCCTGGCTTGCTAGCAATCAGCCCCAGCATTTT. This gives the protein CASTPWLASNQPQHF. The full variable domain, with the rest looked up from reference TRBV19 and TRBJ1-5, is DGGITQSPKYLFRKEGQNVTLSCEQNLNHDAMYWYRQDPGQGLRLIYYSQIVNDFQKGDIAEGYSVSREKKESFPLTVTSAQKNPTAFYLCASTPWLASNQPQHFGDGTRLSIL.

The J gene is TRBJ2-5, the V gene TRBV11-2; possible D gene TRBD2, 6 bases. The CDR3 spans 15 residues. Trimming left V 1 base short and J 2 bases short, with 11 bases between. Germline loops: CDR1 SGHAT, CDR2 FQNNGV. CDR3 coding DNA: TGTGCCAGCAGCTTAGGTGTGCGGGGACAAGAGACCCAGTACTTC. Its translation is CASSLGVRGQETQYF.

The chain uses TRBV6-4 and TRBJ2-3; maybe TRBD2 (6 bases). The germline V and J ends were trimmed by 3 bases and 0 bases, with 10 bases remaining between them. Germline V CDR1 and CDR2: MRHNA, SNTAGT. The CDR3 extends over 15 amino acids. The CDR3 loop is CASSEGGSSTDTQYF. CDR3 sequence (DNA): TGTGCCAGCAGTGAGGGAGGATCTAGCACAGATACGCAGTATTTT.

The chain uses TRBV29-1 and TRBJ1-2; D perhaps matches TRBD1 (5 bases). The CDR3 is made up of 13 amino acids. In germline, CDR1 is SQVTM, CDR2 ANQGSEA. Trimming shortened V by 7 bases and J by 1 base, and 13 bases separated the two germline ends. The CDR3 nucleotides read TGCAGCGCCGGGGCCCTAAATAACTATGGCTACACCTTC. Its translation is CSAGALNNYGYTF.

The rearrangement links TRBV6-5 to TRBJ1-5; tentatively, D is TRBD1 (6 bases). Germline V lookup: CDR1 MNHEY, CDR2 SVGAGI. The CDR3 contains 15 residues. Deletions cut 6 bases from V and 0 bases from J, with 12 bases between. The CDR3 DNA follows: TGTGCCAGCAGGGCACAGGGCCCTAGCAATCAGCCCCAGCATTTT. This codes for CASRAQGPSNQPQHF.

This clone was seen a few times. The rearrangement joins TRBV6-2 or TRBV6-3 to TRBJ1-6; the match to TRBD1 covers 7 bases. The V gene end was trimmed by 5 bases and the J gene end by 10 bases; junction bases not matched to a gene: 8. CDR3 length: 14 amino acids. CDR1 and CDR2 (germline): MNHEY, SVGEGT. CDR3 coding DNA: TGTGCCAGCAGTCCCCCGGGACAGTACTCACCCCTCCACTTT. Its translation: CASSPPGQYSPLHF.

The V call is TRBV13, the J call TRBJ1-2; D is unclear. Germline assignment: CDR1 PRHDT and CDR2 FYEKMQ (reference sequence). Trimming took off 6 bases at V and 6 bases at J, with 14 bases between the two ends. This CDR3 is 13 amino acids long. The CDR3 sequence: CASRRDWADGYTF. The CDR3 nucleotides are TGTGCCAGCAGACGCGACTGGGCGGATGGCTACACCTTC.

This chain connects TRBV6-5 to TRBJ1-6, with D hard to call. V dropped 6 bases and J dropped 8 bases, with 11 bases sitting between them. This CDR3 has 13 residues. CDR1 MNHEY and CDR2 SVGAGI come from the germline V gene. CDR3 amino acids: CASRKGSYSPLHF. CDR3 DNA sequence: TGTGCCAGCAGAAAGGGATCGTATTCACCCCTCCACTTT.

This clone came up once. This rearrangement joins TRBV7-9 to TRBJ1-1; D is undetermined. Trimming stripped 1 base from V and 5 bases from J, with 11 bases between. The CDR3 runs to 14 residues. In germline, CDR1 is SEHNR, CDR2 FQNEAQ (reference sequence). The CDR3 coding sequence is TGTGCCAGCAGCTTAGTCGGGTATGGGACTGAAGCTTTCTTT. The encoded protein is CASSLVGYGTEAFF.

V is TRBV11-3 and J is TRBJ2-3; perhaps D is TRBD1 or TRBD2 (7 bases each). The CDR3 is made up of 17 amino acids. Germline V CDR1 and CDR2: SGHNT, YENEEA. V was pared by 1 base and J by 5 bases, with 19 bases between. The CDR3 region has the DNA TGTGCCAGCAGCTTAGGCAATGACAGGGAGGGAGGAGATACGCAGTATTTT. Encoded protein: CASSLGNDREGGDTQYF.

This chain uses TRBV7-2 with TRBJ2-5; TRBD1 matches at 10 bases. The CDR3 runs 14 residues. The V gene's germline CDR1 is SGHTA and CDR2 FQGNSA. Losses at the gene ends were 5 bases for V and 5 bases for J; bases not matched to a gene: 5. The CDR3 spells CASSTRDRGETQYF. The CDR3 nucleotides read TGTGCCAGCAGCACGCGGGACAGGGGTGAGACCCAGTACTTC.